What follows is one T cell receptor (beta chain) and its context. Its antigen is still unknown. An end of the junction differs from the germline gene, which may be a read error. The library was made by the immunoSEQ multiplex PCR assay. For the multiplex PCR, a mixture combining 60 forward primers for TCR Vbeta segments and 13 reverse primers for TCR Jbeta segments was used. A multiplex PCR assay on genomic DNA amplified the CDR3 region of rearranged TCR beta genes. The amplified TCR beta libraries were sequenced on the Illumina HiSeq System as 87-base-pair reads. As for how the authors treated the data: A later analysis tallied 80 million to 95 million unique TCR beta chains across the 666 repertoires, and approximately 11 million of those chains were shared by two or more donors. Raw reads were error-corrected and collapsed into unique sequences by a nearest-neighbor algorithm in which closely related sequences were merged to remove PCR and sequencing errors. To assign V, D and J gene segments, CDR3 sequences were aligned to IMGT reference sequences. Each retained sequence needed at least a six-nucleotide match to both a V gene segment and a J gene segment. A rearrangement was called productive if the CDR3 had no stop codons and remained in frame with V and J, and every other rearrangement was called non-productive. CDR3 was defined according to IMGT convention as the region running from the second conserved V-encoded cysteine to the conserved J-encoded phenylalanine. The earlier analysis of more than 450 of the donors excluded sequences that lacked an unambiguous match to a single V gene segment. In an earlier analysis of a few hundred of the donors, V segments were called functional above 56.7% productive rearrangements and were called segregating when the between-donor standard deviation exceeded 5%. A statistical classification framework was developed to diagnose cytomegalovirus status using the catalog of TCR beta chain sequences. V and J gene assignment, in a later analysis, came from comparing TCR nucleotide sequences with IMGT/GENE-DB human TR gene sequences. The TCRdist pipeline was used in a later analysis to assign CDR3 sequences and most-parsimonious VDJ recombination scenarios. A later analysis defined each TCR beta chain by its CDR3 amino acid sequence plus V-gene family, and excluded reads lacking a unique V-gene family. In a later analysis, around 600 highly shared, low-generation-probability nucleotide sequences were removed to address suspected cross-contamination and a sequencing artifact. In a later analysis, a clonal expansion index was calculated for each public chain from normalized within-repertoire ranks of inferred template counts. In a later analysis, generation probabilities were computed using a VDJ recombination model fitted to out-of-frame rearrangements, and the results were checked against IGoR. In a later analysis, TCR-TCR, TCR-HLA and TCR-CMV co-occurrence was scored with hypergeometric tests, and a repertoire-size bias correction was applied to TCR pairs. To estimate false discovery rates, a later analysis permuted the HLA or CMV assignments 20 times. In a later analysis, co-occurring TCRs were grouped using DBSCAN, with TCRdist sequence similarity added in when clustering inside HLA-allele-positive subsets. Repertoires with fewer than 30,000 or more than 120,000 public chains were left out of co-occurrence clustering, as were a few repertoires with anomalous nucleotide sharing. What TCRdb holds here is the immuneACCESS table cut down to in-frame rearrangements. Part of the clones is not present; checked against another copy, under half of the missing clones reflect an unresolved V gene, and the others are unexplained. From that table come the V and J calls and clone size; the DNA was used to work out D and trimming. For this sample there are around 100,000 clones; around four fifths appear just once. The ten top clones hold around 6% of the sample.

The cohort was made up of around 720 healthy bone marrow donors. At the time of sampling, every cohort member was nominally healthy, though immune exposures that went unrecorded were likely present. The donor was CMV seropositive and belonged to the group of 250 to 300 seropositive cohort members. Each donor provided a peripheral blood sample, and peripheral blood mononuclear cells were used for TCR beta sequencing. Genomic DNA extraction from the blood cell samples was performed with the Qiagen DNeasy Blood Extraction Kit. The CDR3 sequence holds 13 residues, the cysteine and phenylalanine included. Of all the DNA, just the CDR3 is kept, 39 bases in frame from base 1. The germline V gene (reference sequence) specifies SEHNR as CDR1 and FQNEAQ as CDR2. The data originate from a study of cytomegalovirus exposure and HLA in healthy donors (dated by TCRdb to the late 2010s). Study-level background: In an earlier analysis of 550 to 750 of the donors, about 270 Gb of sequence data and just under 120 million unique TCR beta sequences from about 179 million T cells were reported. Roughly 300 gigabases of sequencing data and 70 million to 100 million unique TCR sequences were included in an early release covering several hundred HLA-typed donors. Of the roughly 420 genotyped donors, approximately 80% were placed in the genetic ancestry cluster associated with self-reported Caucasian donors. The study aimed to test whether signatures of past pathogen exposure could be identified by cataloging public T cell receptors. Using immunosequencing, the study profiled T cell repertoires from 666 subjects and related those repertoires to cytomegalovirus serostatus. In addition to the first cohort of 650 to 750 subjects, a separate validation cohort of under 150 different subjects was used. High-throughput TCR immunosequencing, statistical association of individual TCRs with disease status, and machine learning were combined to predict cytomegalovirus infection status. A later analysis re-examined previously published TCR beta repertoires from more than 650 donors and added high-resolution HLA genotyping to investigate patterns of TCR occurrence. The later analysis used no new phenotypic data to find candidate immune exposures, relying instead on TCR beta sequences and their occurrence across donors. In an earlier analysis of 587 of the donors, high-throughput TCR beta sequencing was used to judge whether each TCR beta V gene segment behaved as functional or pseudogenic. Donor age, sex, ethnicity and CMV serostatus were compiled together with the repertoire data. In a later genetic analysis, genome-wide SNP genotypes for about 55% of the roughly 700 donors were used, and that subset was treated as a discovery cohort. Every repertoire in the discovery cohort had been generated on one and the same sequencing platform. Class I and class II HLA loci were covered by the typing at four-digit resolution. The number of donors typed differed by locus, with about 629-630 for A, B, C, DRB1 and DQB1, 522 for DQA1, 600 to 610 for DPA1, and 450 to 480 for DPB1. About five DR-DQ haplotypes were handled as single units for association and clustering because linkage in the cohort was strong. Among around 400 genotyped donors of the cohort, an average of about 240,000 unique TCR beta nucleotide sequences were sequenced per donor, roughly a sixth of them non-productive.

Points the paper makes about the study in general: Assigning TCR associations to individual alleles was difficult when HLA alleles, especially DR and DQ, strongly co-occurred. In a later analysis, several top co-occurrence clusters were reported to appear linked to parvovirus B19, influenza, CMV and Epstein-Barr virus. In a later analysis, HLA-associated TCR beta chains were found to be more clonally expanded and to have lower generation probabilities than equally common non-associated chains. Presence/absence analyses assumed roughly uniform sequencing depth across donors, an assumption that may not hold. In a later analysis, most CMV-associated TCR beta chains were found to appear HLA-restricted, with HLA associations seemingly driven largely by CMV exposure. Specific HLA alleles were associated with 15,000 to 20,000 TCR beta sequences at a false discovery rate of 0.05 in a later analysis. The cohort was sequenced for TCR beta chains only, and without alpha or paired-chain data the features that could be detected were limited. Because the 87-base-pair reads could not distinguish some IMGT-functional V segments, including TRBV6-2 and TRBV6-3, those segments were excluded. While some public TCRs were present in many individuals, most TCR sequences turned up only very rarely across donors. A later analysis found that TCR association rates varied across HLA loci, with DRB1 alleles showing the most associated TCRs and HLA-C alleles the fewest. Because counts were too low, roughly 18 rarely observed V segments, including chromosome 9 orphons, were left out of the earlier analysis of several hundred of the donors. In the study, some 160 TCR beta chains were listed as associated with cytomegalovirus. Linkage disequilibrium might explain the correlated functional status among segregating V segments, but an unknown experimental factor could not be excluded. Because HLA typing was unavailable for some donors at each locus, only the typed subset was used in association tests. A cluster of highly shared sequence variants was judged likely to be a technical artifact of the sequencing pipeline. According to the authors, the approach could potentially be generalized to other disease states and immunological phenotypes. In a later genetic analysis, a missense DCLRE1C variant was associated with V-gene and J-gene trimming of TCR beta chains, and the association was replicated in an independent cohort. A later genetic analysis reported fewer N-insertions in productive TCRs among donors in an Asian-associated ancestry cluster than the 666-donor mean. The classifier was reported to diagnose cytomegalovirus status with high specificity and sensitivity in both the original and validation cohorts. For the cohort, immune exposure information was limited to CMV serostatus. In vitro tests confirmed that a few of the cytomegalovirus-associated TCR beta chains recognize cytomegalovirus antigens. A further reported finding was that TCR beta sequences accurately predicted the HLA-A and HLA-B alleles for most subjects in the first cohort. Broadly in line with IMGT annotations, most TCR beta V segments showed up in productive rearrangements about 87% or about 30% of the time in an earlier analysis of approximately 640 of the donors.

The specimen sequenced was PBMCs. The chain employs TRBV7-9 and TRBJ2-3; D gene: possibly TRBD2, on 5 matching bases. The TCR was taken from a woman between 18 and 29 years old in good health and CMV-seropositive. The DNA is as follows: TGTTCCAGCAGCGTTTCCGGGGCAGATACGCAGTATTTT. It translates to CSSSVSGADTQYF. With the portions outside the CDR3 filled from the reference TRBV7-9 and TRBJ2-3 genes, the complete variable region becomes DTGVSQNPRHKITKRGQNVTFRCDPISEHNRLYWYRQTLGQGPEFLTYFQNEAQLEKSRLLSDRFSAERPKGSFSTLEIQRTEQGDSAMYLCSSSVSGADTQYFGPGTRLTVL.